A selection of T cell receptor beta chains follows, all from one sample in a study of blood T cell repertoires in COVID-19. The repertoire was sequenced with immunoSEQ multiplex PCR; TCRdb's copy has only in-frame clones and lacks some. The sample shows some 240,000 clones, 65% to 85% of them seen only once. The sample consisted of peripheral blood. The source is a woman aged 40 to 49 who had recovered from COVID-19. Each CDR3 is given with its conserved first and last residue. D genes are given only for firm matches. A clone size is listed for some rows: how often the clone was seen (once, few, many), or a class if it is expanded.

v_gene: TRBV9
abundance: .
d_gene: .
j_gene: TRBJ1-6
CDR3nt: TGTGCCAGCAGCGTAACCGCGGATTCACCCCTCCACTTT
CDR3aa: CASSVTADSPLHF

v_gene: TRBV7-9
abundance: .
d_gene: TRBD1
j_gene: TRBJ1-1
CDR3nt: TGTGCCAGCAGCTACCCGACAGGGTTGAACACTGAAGCTTTCTTT
CDR3aa: CASSYPTGLNTEAFF

v_gene: TRBV28
abundance: .
d_gene: .
j_gene: TRBJ1-4
CDR3nt: TGTGCCAGCAGTGAGACCGGGTCTGGTGAAAAACTGTTTTTT
CDR3aa: CASSETGSGEKLFF

v_gene: TRBV7-9
abundance: .
d_gene: TRBD1
j_gene: TRBJ1-2
CDR3nt: TGTGCCATACAGACAGGGACTAACTATGGCTACACCTTC
CDR3aa: CAIQTGTNYGYTF

v_gene: TRBV29-1
abundance: .
d_gene: .
j_gene: TRBJ2-2
CDR3nt: TGCAGCGTTGTCCTCTCTGGGACACAGAACACCGGGGAGCTGTTTTTT
CDR3aa: CSVVLSGTQNTGELFF

v_gene: TRBV6-2/TRBV6-3
abundance: .
d_gene: .
j_gene: TRBJ2-3
CDR3nt: TGTGCCAGCAGCCCGGACTTGGCTACGCAGTATTTT
CDR3aa: CASSPDLATQYF

v_gene: TRBV2
abundance: .
d_gene: .
j_gene: TRBJ2-2
CDR3nt: TGTGCCAGCAGCCCTGGACCGGAGGGAACCGGGGAGCTGTTTTTT
CDR3aa: CASSPGPEGTGELFF

v_gene: TRBV4-1
abundance: .
d_gene: .
j_gene: TRBJ1-2
CDR3nt: TGCGCCAGCAGCCAAGAAGAGGTGAACCGCCTCTACACCTTC
CDR3aa: CASSQEEVNRLYTF

v_gene: TRBV4-1
abundance: once
d_gene: .
j_gene: TRBJ1-2
CDR3nt: TGCGCCAGCAGCCAAGTGGTTCAAGGGAGCTATGGCTACACCTTC
CDR3aa: CASSQVVQGSYGYTF

v_gene: TRBV3-1/TRBV3-2
abundance: .
d_gene: TRBD1
j_gene: TRBJ1-3
CDR3nt: TGTGCCAGCAGCCAGACAGGGGGTAACACCATATATTTT
CDR3aa: CASSQTGGNTIYF

v_gene: TRBV7-9
abundance: .
d_gene: .
j_gene: TRBJ1-2
CDR3nt: TGTGCCAGCAGCCCAGCGAGCGGGGGGTATGGCTACACCTTC
CDR3aa: CASSPASGGYGYTF

v_gene: TRBV2
abundance: .
d_gene: .
j_gene: TRBJ1-1
CDR3nt: TGTGCCAGCAGTGACCCTATTATGAACACTGAAGCTTTCTTT
CDR3aa: CASSDPIMNTEAFF

v_gene: TRBV5-1
abundance: .
d_gene: TRBD1
j_gene: TRBJ2-5
CDR3nt: TGCGCCAGCAGCTTGGTGCAGGGGGCATCCGAGACCCAGTACTTC
CDR3aa: CASSLVQGASETQYF

v_gene: TRBV5-8
abundance: .
d_gene: .
j_gene: TRBJ2-7
CDR3nt: TGTGCCAGCAGCTTGGCCTCAGGACACCTTAATCGCGAGCAGTACTTC
CDR3aa: CASSLASGHLNREQYF

v_gene: TRBV12-3/TRBV12-4
abundance: .
d_gene: .
j_gene: TRBJ2-4
CDR3nt: TGTGCCAGCAGTTTAGATCGAAACATTCAGTACTTC
CDR3aa: CASSLDRNIQYF

v_gene: TRBV6-7
abundance: .
d_gene: TRBD1
j_gene: TRBJ1-5
CDR3nt: TGTGCCAGCAGTTACCTAACCCCCAGGGGGAAGATAGGCAATCAGCCCCAGCATTTT
CDR3aa: CASSYLTPRGKIGNQPQHF

v_gene: TRBV3-1/TRBV3-2
abundance: .
d_gene: .
j_gene: TRBJ1-6
CDR3nt: TGTGCCAGCAGCCCGGATTTGCAGGGGATTTCACCCCTCCACTTT
CDR3aa: CASSPDLQGISPLHF

v_gene: TRBV6-5
abundance: .
d_gene: TRBD1
j_gene: TRBJ1-2
CDR3nt: TGTGCCAGCAGTTACAACAGGGGCCCTGGGGGCGGCTACACCTTC
CDR3aa: CASSYNRGPGGGYTF

v_gene: TRBV28
abundance: .
d_gene: .
j_gene: TRBJ1-4
CDR3nt: TGTGCCAGCAGTTTATGGGCAACAACTAATGAAAAACTGTTTTTT
CDR3aa: CASSLWATTNEKLFF

v_gene: TRBV30
abundance: few
d_gene: .
j_gene: TRBJ1-1
CDR3nt: TGTGCCTGGAGGGGCCAATGGAACACTGAAGCTTTCTTT
CDR3aa: CAWRGQWNTEAFF

v_gene: TRBV18
abundance: .
d_gene: TRBD1
j_gene: TRBJ2-3
CDR3nt: TGTGCCAGCTCACCGACAGGGGGCCCCACAGATACGCAGTATTTT
CDR3aa: CASSPTGGPTDTQYF

v_gene: TRBV25-1
abundance: .
d_gene: TRBD1
j_gene: TRBJ2-1
CDR3nt: TGTGCCAGCAGTGTGGGACAGGGATACAATGAGCAGTTCTTC
CDR3aa: CASSVGQGYNEQFF

v_gene: TRBV29-1
abundance: .
d_gene: TRBD2
j_gene: TRBJ2-7
CDR3nt: TGCAGCGTGGGGAGCGGGGGAGGCGAGCAGTACTTC
CDR3aa: CSVGSGGGEQYF

v_gene: TRBV28
abundance: few
d_gene: .
j_gene: TRBJ1-5
CDR3nt: TGTGCCAGCATTCCTTCCAAACGACCAGGGCTCTTTCAGCCCCAGCATTTT
CDR3aa: CASIPSKRPGLFQPQHF

v_gene: TRBV6-5
abundance: once
d_gene: TRBD1
j_gene: TRBJ2-7
CDR3nt: TGTGCCAGCAGTTACTCGATGGGGACAGGGATCTACGAGCAGTACTTC
CDR3aa: CASSYSMGTGIYEQYF

v_gene: TRBV3-1/TRBV3-2
abundance: few
d_gene: TRBD2
j_gene: TRBJ2-1
CDR3nt: TGTGCCAGCAGCCATCGGGCGGGGGGGGACAATGAGCAGTTCTTC
CDR3aa: CASSHRAGGDNEQFF

v_gene: TRBV30
abundance: .
d_gene: TRBD1
j_gene: TRBJ2-1
CDR3nt: TGTGCCCAACACAGGGGGGTCTACAATGAGCAGTTCTTC
CDR3aa: CAQHRGVYNEQFF

v_gene: TRBV5-1
abundance: .
d_gene: TRBD1
j_gene: TRBJ2-5
CDR3nt: TGCGCCAGCAGCGTGACAGGGGTGGAGACCCAGTACTTC
CDR3aa: CASSVTGVETQYF

v_gene: TRBV5-1
abundance: .
d_gene: TRBD2
j_gene: TRBJ2-1
CDR3nt: TGCGCCAGCAGCTTGGCAAGCGGGGGGGCGAATGAGCAGTTCTTC
CDR3aa: CASSLASGGANEQFF

v_gene: TRBV3-1/TRBV3-2
abundance: .
d_gene: .
j_gene: TRBJ1-5
CDR3nt: TGTGCCAGCAGCCAAGGGGGCACGAAAAATCAGCCCCAGCATTTT
CDR3aa: CASSQGGTKNQPQHF

v_gene: TRBV11-3
abundance: .
d_gene: TRBD1
j_gene: TRBJ1-1
CDR3nt: TGTGCCAGCAGCCCGGGACAGGCGCTAAACACTGAAGCTTTCTTT
CDR3aa: CASSPGQALNTEAFF

v_gene: TRBV30
abundance: .
d_gene: .
j_gene: TRBJ2-1
CDR3nt: TGTGCCTGGAGTTCCTACGGGGGTAACAATGAGCAGTTCTTC
CDR3aa: CAWSSYGGNNEQFF

v_gene: TRBV2
abundance: .
d_gene: .
j_gene: TRBJ1-5
CDR3nt: TGTGCCAGCGCCGGGGGGAGAGACAATCAGCCCCAGCATTTT
CDR3aa: CASAGGRDNQPQHF

v_gene: TRBV19
abundance: .
d_gene: .
j_gene: TRBJ1-1
CDR3nt: TGTGCCAGTAGTTTAGGGGGGCACGGCACTGAAGCTTTCTTT
CDR3aa: CASSLGGHGTEAFF

v_gene: TRBV5-4
abundance: .
d_gene: TRBD2
j_gene: TRBJ2-1
CDR3nt: TGTGCCAGCAGCCCGACTAGCGGGGGGTCCAATGAGCAGTTCTTC
CDR3aa: CASSPTSGGSNEQFF

v_gene: TRBV2
abundance: few
d_gene: .
j_gene: TRBJ1-1
CDR3nt: TGTGCCAGCAGGATCGAAAGTTCAGGTTCTGAAGCTTTCTTT
CDR3aa: CASRIESSGSEAFF

v_gene: TRBV4-1
abundance: .
d_gene: .
j_gene: TRBJ1-5
CDR3nt: TGCGCCAGCAGCCAAGACAGGGATCAGCCCCAGCATTTT
CDR3aa: CASSQDRDQPQHF

v_gene: TRBV27
abundance: once
d_gene: TRBD1
j_gene: TRBJ1-1
CDR3nt: TGTGCCAGCAGTCCAGGGGGCGCGGTCGCTTTCTTT
CDR3aa: CASSPGGAVAFF

v_gene: TRBV5-1
abundance: .
d_gene: TRBD2
j_gene: TRBJ2-1
CDR3nt: TGCGCCAGCAGCAGGGGACTAGCGGGGGGTTACAATGAGCAGTTCTTC
CDR3aa: CASSRGLAGGYNEQFF

v_gene: TRBV5-4
abundance: few
d_gene: .
j_gene: TRBJ1-2
CDR3nt: TGTGCCAGCTCCCTGGGGAGGAACTATGGCTACACCTTC
CDR3aa: CASSLGRNYGYTF

v_gene: TRBV28
abundance: many
d_gene: .
j_gene: TRBJ1-1
CDR3nt: TGTGCCAGCACCTACCCGGGACACCTGAACACTGAAGCTTTCTTT
CDR3aa: CASTYPGHLNTEAFF

v_gene: TRBV30
abundance: .
d_gene: TRBD2
j_gene: TRBJ2-3
CDR3nt: TGTGCCTGGAGTCGAGGCGGGGGGGCCATAGATACGCAGTATTTT
CDR3aa: CAWSRGGGAIDTQYF

v_gene: TRBV27
abundance: .
d_gene: .
j_gene: TRBJ1-2
CDR3nt: TGTGCCAGCAGTTTGACGAAGGGGCGCGTCTATGGCTACACCTTC
CDR3aa: CASSLTKGRVYGYTF

v_gene: TRBV6-2/TRBV6-3
abundance: .
d_gene: TRBD1
j_gene: TRBJ2-7
CDR3nt: TGTGCCAGCAGTTACTCCATCTCCGGGACAGGGGGAGACCAAAACAAAGAGCAGTACTTC
CDR3aa: CASSYSISGTGGDQNKEQYF

v_gene: TRBV9
abundance: .
d_gene: TRBD1
j_gene: TRBJ1-1
CDR3nt: TGTGCCAGCAGCACACAGGGGACGGGTGAAGCTTTCTTT
CDR3aa: CASSTQGTGEAFF

v_gene: TRBV7-8
abundance: .
d_gene: .
j_gene: TRBJ2-1
CDR3nt: TGTGCCAGCAGCCCCTGGACTACAAAAGAGGTATTGTTCTTC
CDR3aa: CASSPWTTKEVLFF

v_gene: TRBV2
abundance: .
d_gene: TRBD1
j_gene: TRBJ2-7
CDR3nt: TGTGCCAGCAGTGTGCTGACAGGGGGGACGAATGAGCAGTACTTC
CDR3aa: CASSVLTGGTNEQYF

v_gene: TRBV6-1
abundance: .
d_gene: .
j_gene: TRBJ1-3
CDR3nt: TGTGCCAGCAGTTTGGGCAGAAGCTCTGGAAACACCATATATTTT
CDR3aa: CASSLGRSSGNTIYF

v_gene: TRBV7-9
abundance: once
d_gene: .
j_gene: TRBJ2-7
CDR3nt: TGTGCCAGCAGCTCGACCATCGGACAGCGATTCTCCTACGAGCAGTACTTC
CDR3aa: CASSSTIGQRFSYEQYF

v_gene: TRBV6-6
abundance: .
d_gene: TRBD1
j_gene: TRBJ2-3
CDR3nt: TGTGCCAGCAGCCCACAGGGGAAGACAGATACGCAGTATTTT
CDR3aa: CASSPQGKTDTQYF

v_gene: TRBV2
abundance: .
d_gene: .
j_gene: TRBJ2-1
CDR3nt: TGTGCCAGCAGCACGCTCTTCAAGGGGGGGGCTGGATCCTACAATGAGCAGTTCTTC
CDR3aa: CASSTLFKGGAGSYNEQFF

v_gene: TRBV5-4
abundance: .
d_gene: TRBD1
j_gene: TRBJ2-7
CDR3nt: TGTGCCAGCAGCTTTTCGGGACAGGGCTACGAGCAGTACTTC
CDR3aa: CASSFSGQGYEQYF

v_gene: TRBV28
abundance: .
d_gene: .
j_gene: TRBJ1-5
CDR3nt: TGTGCCAGCAGAGGAGGCAATCAGCCCCAGCATTTT
CDR3aa: CASRGGNQPQHF

v_gene: TRBV9
abundance: .
d_gene: .
j_gene: TRBJ1-1
CDR3nt: TGTGCCAGCAGCGTAGGGGTCGCCAGGGGGAACACTGAAGCTTTCTTT
CDR3aa: CASSVGVARGNTEAFF